These 13 T cell receptor beta chains came from one sample sequenced in a study of T cells in Graves' hyperthyroidism and ophthalmopathy. The source material, RNA transcripts, was used to amplify TCR beta CDR3 regions. First-round RT-PCR of the TCR CDR3 relied on the HTBI primer set. MiXCR was run by TCRdb on the multiplex PCR reads, yielding one entry per CDR3 protein. The repertoire consists of 800,000 or so distinct CDR3 sequences, with more than 30% occurring once and the leading ten covering roughly 8.3%. Sequencing was performed on blood. All receptors derive from a man in his late teens or twenties with Graves' hyperthyroidism.

The J gene is TRBJ2-7, the V gene TRBV11-2; no clear D gene. Germline CDR1 reads SGHAT; CDR2 reads FQNNGV. The CDR3 has 14 amino acids. Trimming cost V 5 bases and J 2 bases, with 13 bases left between them. The CDR3 reads CASSRPRQAYEQYF. The CDR3 nucleotides read TGTGCCAGCAGCAGACCTCGACAAGCCTACGAGCAGTACTTC.

The genes are TRBV6-5 and TRBJ2-7; tentatively, D is TRBD2 (5 bases). Germline V gene lookup returns CDR1 MNHEY and CDR2 SVGAGI. V shed 4 bases and J shed 0 bases, with 13 bases lying between them. The CDR3 totals 15 residues. CDR3 nucleotide sequence: TGTGCCAGCAGTTCTTTGAGCGGAAACTCCTACGAGCAGTACTTC. Its protein product is CASSSLSGNSYEQYF.

The rearrangement links TRBV5-1 to TRBJ2-7; D call uncertain. Trimming shortened V by 4 bases and J by 7 bases, and 15 bases separated the two germline ends. The CDR3 is 13 amino acids. The germline gives CDR1 SGHRS, CDR2 YFSETQ. CDR3 region: CASSPAGSGEQYF. The CDR3 nucleotides are TGCGCCAGCAGCCCCGCCGGGTCCGGGGAGCAGTACTTC.

This clonotype was picked up a small number of times. This chain joins TRBV10-1 and TRBJ2-3; TRBD2 might be the D (5 bases). Germline CDR1 reads WNHNN; CDR2 reads SYGVQD (reference sequence). The CDR3 length is 12 residues. V was pared by 8 bases and J by 5 bases, with 11 bases between. The CDR3 loop is CASFSAEDTQYF. CDR3 sequence (DNA): TGCGCCAGCTTTTCAGCGGAAGATACGCAGTATTTT.

Many counts were recorded for this clonotype. The CDR3 region has the DNA TGTGCCAGCAGCTTAGCAGGGGACAGGGGGAAGACCCAGTACTTC. As protein: CASSLAGDRGKTQYF. This chain joins TRBV7-9 and TRBJ2-5; 11 bases are a match to TRBD1. V dropped 0 bases and J dropped 6; count of bases not matched to a gene: 3. The germline V gene encodes CDR1 SEHNR and CDR2 FQNEAQ (reference sequence). CDR3 length: 15 residues.

For the CDR3, the DNA is TGTGCCAGCAGCCACGGGGTCACTGAAGCTTTCTTT. Protein: CASSHGVTEAFF. This chain connects TRBV7-9 to TRBJ1-1; unclear D gene. V was shortened by 5 bases and J by 4 bases, with 8 bases between the two germline ends. The CDR3 is 12 residues long. From germline, CDR1 is SEHNR and CDR2 FQNEAQ (reference sequence).

This clonotype was detected ten times or more. This chain links TRBV29-1 with TRBJ2-5; D remains ambiguous. Germline assignment: CDR1 SQVTM and CDR2 ANQGSEA. The CDR3 is made up of 13 amino acids. V shed 4 bases and J shed 3 bases, with 12 bases lying between them. Written as DNA, the CDR3 is TGCAGCGTTGCCCCCCCGCAGAAAGAGACCCAGTACTTC. Amino acids: CSVAPPQKETQYF.

The chain has TRBV7-9 and TRBJ2-2; D is unresolved. The V and J ends lost 6 bases and 6 bases respectively, with 11 bases between them. CDR3 length: 13 amino acids. Germline V lookup: CDR1 SEHNR, CDR2 FQNEAQ (reference sequence). CDR3 DNA: TGTGCCAGCAGATCCGGGCTGGCCGGGGAGCTGTTTTTT. The encoded protein is CASRSGLAGELFF. Full variable domain (rest looked up from reference TRBV7-9 and TRBJ2-2): DTGVSQNPRHKITKRGQNVTFRCDPISEHNRLYWYRQTLGQGPEFLTYFQNEAQLEKSRLLSDRFSAERPKGSFSTLEIQRTEQGDSAMYLCASRSGLAGELFFGEGSRLTVL.

The genes are TRBV20-1 and TRBJ1-2, with D maybe TRBD1 (5 bases). Trimming took 6 bases from V and 3 from J, leaving 17 bases between them. CDR3 size: 14 residues. Per the germline V gene, CDR1 is DFQATT and CDR2 is SNEGSKA (reference sequence). The CDR3 region is CSASGTDGDYGYTF. CDR3 nucleotides: TGCAGTGCCAGTGGGACGGATGGCGACTATGGCTACACCTTC.

In this sample, this clonotype turned up many times. The chain is built from TRBV7-2 and TRBJ1-4, with D unclear. Germline V gene data show CDR1 as SGHTA and CDR2 as FQGNSA. Trimming removed 2 bases from V and 2 bases from J, with 6 bases in between. There are 14 residues in the CDR3. CDR3 protein: CASSLTPTNEKLFF. CDR3 DNA: TGTGCCAGCAGCTTAACGCCTACTAATGAAAAACTGTTTTTT.

As concerns this clonotype: A junction end diverges from the germline sequence, so it may reflect a read error. This chain uses TRBV9 with TRBJ2-2, with D perhaps matching TRBD1 (7 bases). Germline V gene lookup returns CDR1 SGDLS and CDR2 YYNGEE. The CDR3 runs 15 residues. CDR3 loop: CASSRAGGGTGEMFF. Here the CDR3 DNA reads TGTGCCAGCAGCCGGGCAGGGGGAGGCACCGGGGAGATGTTTTTT.

Details on this clonotype: A much larger clone lies one base from this, so it may be a read error. The rearrangement links TRBV11-2 to TRBJ2-5, with D possibly matching TRBD2 (6 bases). V was trimmed by 9 bases and J by 4 bases, leaving 15 bases between them. Germline V gene lookup returns CDR1 SGHAT and CDR2 FQNNGV. The CDR3 extends over 13 amino acids. In DNA form, the CDR3 reads TGTGCCAGTGGAGGGATGGCTAGAGAGACCCAGTACTTC. Translation: CASGGMARETQYF.

Concerning this clonotype: It may be a read error: a sequence one base away is much more abundant. The J gene is TRBJ1-4, the V gene TRBV19, with TRBD1 as a possible D gene (6 bases). Trimming removed 3 bases from V and 7 bases from J, with 12 bases in between. Germline lookup yields CDR1 LNHDA and CDR2 SQIVND (reference sequence). CDR3 length equals 14 residues. The chain's CDR3 is CASSMGASGEKLFF. The CDR3 bases are TGTGCCAGTAGTATGGGGGCATCTGGTGAAAAACTGTTTTTT.